This T cell receptor beta chain was captured by sequencing in a study of T cells expressing NK-cell markers. Study overall: Eight donors were sequenced, of whom seven were HCMV-seropositive, while the remaining one was HCMV-seronegative. General observations from the study: Six of the donors carried dominant NKG2C+ clonotypes that took up roughly 1.0-7.5% of their CD8+ T cells. The study did not resolve the HCMV specificity of expanded NKG2C+ T cell clones.

The CDR3 has 14 residues. In germline, CDR1 is ENHRY, CDR2 SYGVKD. A remark on this clonotype: Its antigen is undetermined.

5'RACE template switching with UMIs produced the TCR beta cDNA. TCRdb reprocessed the 5' RACE reads; each CDR3 protein has one entry and no DNA is given. The sample features about 180,000 distinct CDR3 sequences, with under 20% in its top ten. This TCR derives from a woman between 18 and 70 years old in good health. V gene TRBV10-3 combines with J gene TRBJ1-3. The material sequenced was blood T cells: a sorted CD56 or NKG2C T cell subset, CD4+ or CD8+ T cells, or bulk PBMC T cells (not recorded which). CDR3 loop: CAISETTVGNTIYF.